These 25 T cell receptor beta chains originate from one sample sequenced in a study of CD8 T cells in ankylosing spondylitis. Each CDR3 protein is one row after TCRdb ran MiXCR on the 5' RACE reads. The sample carries about 39,000 distinct CDR3 sequences, around 10% recorded once. Sequencing input: blood, either unsorted or a sorted T cell fraction (not recorded which). All receptors come from a male donor with ankylosing spondylitis or in good health (not recorded which).

The chain joins TRBV12-3 or TRBV12-4 to TRBJ2-7; D possibly corresponds to TRBD2 (5 bases). The CDR3 runs to 13 residues. Trimming left V 7 bases short and J 2 bases short, with 12 bases between. This chain's CDR3 is CASTLSGTYEQYF. CDR3 in DNA: TGTGCCAGCACATTGAGCGGAACCTACGAGCAGTACTTC.

This clonotype came up many times. The V and J genes are TRBV5-6 and TRBJ2-1, with 7 bases lining up with TRBD2. Germline-derived CDR1 and CDR2 are SGHDT and YYEEEE. This CDR3 is built from 16 residues. V shed 1 base, J shed 7 bases, and the junction held 11 bases outside the gene matches. CDR3 bases: TGTGCCAGCAGCTTGCAAGGTGTGGGACTAACAAATGAGCAGTTCTTC. It yields the protein CASSLQGVGLTNEQFF.

This clonotype qualifies as medium-sized (0.01 to 0.1%). One end of the junction varies from germline; a read error may be responsible. The chain couples TRBV5-1 to TRBJ2-7, with 11 positions matching TRBD2. Per the germline V gene, CDR1 is SGHRS and CDR2 is YFSETQ. CDR3 length equals 15 residues. Here the CDR3 reads CASRLAGTSGIEQYF. Here the CDR3 DNA reads TGCGCCAGCCGCTTGGCCGGGACTAGCGGAATCGAGCAGTACTTC.

The sample holds many counts of this clonotype. The chain links TRBV12-5 to TRBJ2-1; D remains ambiguous. Trimming stripped 1 base from V and 8 bases from J, with 12 bases between. From germline, CDR1 is LGHNT and CDR2 FRNRAP. The CDR3 runs to 14 residues. The CDR3 loop is CASGLGRIVHEQFF. The CDR3 nucleotides are TGTGCTAGTGGTTTGGGTCGTATAGTCCATGAGCAGTTCTTC.

The chain joins TRBV27 to TRBJ2-1; D is perhaps TRBD1 or TRBD2 (5 bases each). Between the trimmed V and J ends, which lost 1 base and 4 bases, there was a span of 11 bases. Germline assignment: CDR1 MNHEY and CDR2 SMNVEV (reference sequence). The CDR3 extends over 15 amino acids. The CDR3 DNA reads TGTGCCAGCAGTTTATACGGGACGGAGTACAATGAGCAGTTCTTC. Translating gives CASSLYGTEYNEQFF.

Ten or more counts support this clonotype. The V call is TRBV5-1, the J call TRBJ2-3; no clear D. V lost 4 bases to trimming and J lost 5 bases, with 11 bases between them. CDR1 is SGHRS, CDR2 YFSETQ, per germline. The CDR3 is 13 amino acids. The DNA for the CDR3 is TGCGCCAGCAGCACCCATAGTAAAGATACGCAGTATTTT. Encoded protein: CASSTHSKDTQYF.

This clonotype occurred many times. V and J are TRBV10-3 and TRBJ1-1, with D possibly being TRBD1 (5 bases). The V gene's germline CDR1 is ENHRY and CDR2 SYGVKD. The V and J ends lost 6 bases and 3 bases respectively, with 20 bases between them. The CDR3 sequence is 16 residues long. The CDR3 DNA follows: TGTGCCATCAGATCATGGGGGGGGAATAAGGACACTGAAGCTTTCTTT. This encodes CAIRSWGGNKDTEAFF.

This clonotype showed up many times. The chain combines TRBV4-2 with TRBJ2-1; 7 nucleotides match TRBD2. Per germline, CDR1 LGHNA and CDR2 YNFKEQ. With 1 base clipped from V and 8 bases from J, the junction kept 14 bases outside the gene matches. The CDR3 sequence is 17 residues long. CDR3 bases: TGTGCCAGCAGCCAAGGGGCGGGGGAAGTAGCCGGGGATGAGCAGTTCTTC. Translated, it gives CASSQGAGEVAGDEQFF.

This clonotype has at least ten counts. V usage is TRBV10-3 and J usage is TRBJ1-6; no reliable D call. CDR3 length: 12 amino acids. Trimming took off 0 bases at V and 10 bases at J, with 4 bases between the two ends. CDR1 is ENHRY and CDR2 is SYGVKD in the germline V gene. The DNA of the CDR3 is TGTGCCATCAGTGAGTCACGGTCACCCCTCCACTTT. This codes for CAISESRSPLHF.

This clonotype was seen ten or more times. The gene calls are TRBV4-1 and TRBJ2-6; D is unclear. The CDR3 has 16 residues. The V gene's germline CDR1 is MGHRA and CDR2 YSYEKL. Deletions cut 5 bases from V and 4 bases from J, with 15 bases between. The CDR3 bases are TGCGCCAGCAGCACCAACAGTGGGTGGGGGGCCAACGTCCTGACTTTC. This encodes CASSTNSGWGANVLTF.

This clonotype occurred many times. The chain has TRBV7-2 and TRBJ2-1; 12 bases are shared with TRBD2. V dropped 7 bases and J dropped 4; count of bases not matched to a gene: 8. Germline V gene data show CDR1 as SGHTA and CDR2 as FQGNSA. The CDR3 has 16 amino acids. The CDR3 DNA is TGTGCCAGCACCCCGCTAGCGGGAGGGCCGTACAATGAGCAGTTCTTC. Translating it yields CASTPLAGGPYNEQFF.

Many counts were recorded for this clonotype. This rearrangement joins TRBV5-6 to TRBJ2-2; 9 bases agree with TRBD1. CDR1 and CDR2 (germline): SGHDT, YYEEEE. CDR3 length: 15 amino acids. Trimming removed 0 bases from V and 3 bases from J; junction bases left unmatched: 0. The CDR3 reads CASSLGTGDTGELFF. The CDR3 DNA follows: TGTGCCAGCAGCTTGGGGACAGGGGACACCGGGGAGCTGTTTTTT.

This clonotype occurred many times. The V gene is TRBV5-1, the J gene TRBJ1-3; the D is unclear. The CDR3 sequence is 14 residues long. CDR1 SGHRS and CDR2 YFSETQ come from the germline V gene. Trimming took off 0 bases at V and 3 bases at J, with 7 bases between the two ends. This CDR3 reads CASSLAGVGNTIYF. CDR3 DNA: TGCGCCAGCAGCTTGGCCGGGGTTGGAAACACCATATATTTT.

This clonotype was detected ten times or more. This chain joins TRBV30 and TRBJ2-1; the D gene is possibly TRBD2 (5 bases). CDR3 length: 13 residues. Germline CDR1 reads GTSNPN; CDR2 reads SVGIG (reference sequence). Trimming removed 1 base from V and 8 bases from J, with 12 bases in between. CDR3 nucleotides: TGTGCCTGGAGTGGGAGACTATATGATGAGCAGTTCTTC. As protein: CAWSGRLYDEQFF. Variable domain in full (rest from reference TRBV30 and TRBJ2-1): SQTIHQWPATLVQPVGSPLSLECTVEGTSNPNLYWYRQAAGRGLQLLFYSVGIGQISSEVPQNLSASRPQDRQFILSSKKLLLSDSGFYLCAWSGRLYDEQFFGPGTRLTVL.

At least ten counts were recorded for this clonotype. The chain has TRBV2 and TRBJ2-7; unclear D gene. The CDR3 spans 12 residues. CDR1 is SNHLY and CDR2 is FYNNEI in the germline V gene. V lost 2 bases and J lost 1, with 3 bases in between. CDR3 nucleotides: TGTGCCAGCAGTGAATGGTCCTACGAGCAGTACTTC. Translation: CASSEWSYEQYF.

This clonotype appeared many times. The chain has TRBV12-3 or TRBV12-4 and TRBJ2-7; D ambiguous. Trimming shortened V by 1 base and J by 1 base, and 8 bases separated the two germline ends. This CDR3 contains 14 residues. DNA of the CDR3: TGTGCCAGCAGTTTAGGTCAGGCATCCTACGAGCAGTACTTC. Translating gives CASSLGQASYEQYF.

Ten or more counts support this clonotype. V and J are TRBV28 and TRBJ2-7, with unresolved D. Germline V gene data show CDR1 as MDHEN and CDR2 as SYDVKM. The CDR3 extends over 13 amino acids. The V and J ends lost 1 base and 6 bases respectively, with 10 bases between them. CDR3 protein: CASSLYDTGEQYF. The CDR3 coding sequence is TGTGCCAGCAGTTTATATGACACCGGCGAGCAGTACTTC.

Turning to this clonotype: Sequence at one end of the junction differs from germline and may be a read error. The chain recombines TRBV19 with TRBJ1-1; 9 bases line up with TRBD1. CDR3 length: 13 residues. Germline values: CDR1 LNHDA, CDR2 SQIVND (reference sequence). The CDR3 sequence is CASRLGQGTEASF. The CDR3, as DNA: TGTGCCAGTAGGTTGGGACAGGGCACTGAAGCTTCCTTT.

This clonotype appeared many times. The chain recombines TRBV7-6 with TRBJ2-2, with a tentative D call TRBD2 (5 bases). Germline V gene lookup returns CDR1 SGHVS and CDR2 FNYEAQ. This CDR3 contains 16 residues. The V end was cut by 5 bases, the J end by 2 bases, with 15 bases between. For the CDR3, the DNA is TGTGCCAGCAGCCATTCGGACTTTGCTAACACCGGGGAGCTGTTTTTT. Residues: CASSHSDFANTGELFF.

This clonotype was observed at least ten times. The V and J genes are TRBV2 and TRBJ2-7; 8 bases align to TRBD2. CDR3 size: 15 residues. V shed 2 bases, J shed 2 bases, and the junction held 5 bases outside the gene matches. Germline values: CDR1 SNHLY, CDR2 FYNNEI. CDR3 DNA sequence: TGTGCCAGCAGTGAATCGGCGGGGGGACCCTACGAGCAGTACTTC. It yields the protein CASSESAGGPYEQYF. Based on the CDR3 plus reference TRBV2 and TRBJ2-7, the full variable domain is EPEVTQTPSHQVTQMGQEVILRCVPISNHLYFYWYRQILGQKVEFLVSFYNNEISEKSEIFDDQFSVERPDGSNFTLKIRSTKLEDSAMYFCASSESAGGPYEQYFGPGTRLTVT.

This clonotype was counted many times. The chain employs TRBV20-1 and TRBJ2-1; TRBD1 matches at 8 bases. The CDR3 runs to 18 residues. Germline CDR1 DFQATT, CDR2 SNEGSKA (reference sequence). The J segment lost 0 bases and the V segment lost 7 bases, leaving 17 bases of the junction unmatched. The CDR3 nucleotides read TGCAGTGTCCCCCCCCCGAGGACAGGGACTTTCTCCTACAATGAGCAGTTCTTC. Encoded protein: CSVPPPRTGTFSYNEQFF.

This clonotype was detected a few times. Being one base from a much bigger clone, this may be a read error. The CDR3 DNA is TGCGGGGGGACAGGAGCTCTTCATGGCTACTCCTTC. Encoded protein: CGGTGALHGYSF. The J gene is TRBJ1-2, the V gene TRBV20-1, with 8 nucleotides matching TRBD1. From germline, CDR1 is DFQATT and CDR2 SNEGSKA (reference sequence). The CDR3 spans 12 residues.

This clonotype came up many times. This chain uses TRBV19 with TRBJ2-1, with D unresolved. The CDR3 has 12 residues. Germline CDR1 is LNHDA and CDR2 is SQIVND (reference sequence). V was clipped by 4 bases and J by 4 bases, with 5 bases between them. The CDR3 nucleotides read TGTGCCAGTAGTACAGGATACAATGAGCAGTTCTTC. Encoded protein: CASSTGYNEQFF.

This clonotype has a count of ten or more. The chain employs TRBV5-1 and TRBJ2-5, with D uncertain. The germline V gene has CDR1 SGHRS and CDR2 YFSETQ. Deletions cut 4 bases from V and 2 bases from J, with 15 bases between. The CDR3 sequence is 15 residues long. CDR3 DNA: TGCGCCAGCAGCATCCCGACGGAACTACAAGAGACCCAGTACTTC. It encodes CASSIPTELQETQYF.

This clonotype occurred many times. J is TRBJ2-1 and V is TRBV29-1; 7 nucleotides agree with TRBD1. The CDR3 consists of 15 residues. The junction had 7 bases not matched to a gene; V was cut back by 2 bases and J by 3 bases. Germline CDR1 SQVTM, CDR2 ANQGSEA. CDR3 coding DNA: TGCAGCGTTGAAATTTGGGACAGTGACTACAATGAGCAGTTCTTC. Protein: CSVEIWDSDYNEQFF.